Listed below are T cell receptor beta chains from one sample, sequenced in a study of blood T cell repertoires in COVID-19. Here immunoSEQ multiplex PCR was the method, and the copy in TCRdb shows in-frame clones only, minus some. The repertoire holds around 63,000 clones, with roughly 78% as singletons. The sample comprised peripheral blood. These receptors were obtained from a human donor in a cohort sampled during active COVID-19. CDR3s include the opening cysteine and the closing phenylalanine or tryptophan. The D gene is left open where the match is weak. Expanded clones are given a class, and other clones once, few, many or no size at all.

clone_size	v_call	j_call	d_call	cdr3_aa	cdr3_nt
once	TRBV9	TRBJ1-5	TRBD1	CASSAGTGDYQPQHF	TGTGCCAGCAGCGCCGGGACAGGAGACTATCAGCCCCAGCATTTT
-	TRBV29-1	TRBJ2-4	-	CSVEGGGNRLAKNIQYF	TGCAGCGTTGAAGGGGGGGGCAACAGGCTGGCCAAAAACATTCAGTACTTC
-	TRBV2	TRBJ2-1	-	CASSGQSYNEQFF	TGTGCCAGCAGCGGACAGAGCTACAATGAGCAGTTCTTC
few	TRBV7-7	TRBJ1-3	-	CASSQRGGAGNTIYF	TGTGCTAGCAGCCAACGGGGGGGGGCTGGAAACACCATATATTTT
-	TRBV19	TRBJ2-7	TRBD2	CASSAAAGALYEQYF	TGTGCCAGTAGTGCTGCGGCGGGAGCATTGTACGAGCAGTACTTC
many	TRBV6-5	TRBJ1-1	-	CANGPWGQGGTEAFF	TGTGCCAACGGTCCATGGGGCCAAGGGGGCACTGAAGCTTTCTTT
-	TRBV5-1	TRBJ2-1	TRBD2	CASSSGLAGGNEQFF	TGCGCCAGCAGCTCGGGACTAGCGGGAGGAAATGAGCAGTTCTTC
-	TRBV12-3/TRBV12-4	TRBJ1-1	-	CATGADLSTEAFF	TGTGCCACAGGGGCAGACTTGAGCACTGAAGCTTTCTTT
-	TRBV7-3	TRBJ2-1	-	CASSSAGVFDEQFF	TGTGCCAGCAGCTCCGCAGGGGTCTTCGATGAGCAGTTCTTC
-	TRBV7-9	TRBJ1-5	-	CASSLAGRNQPQHF	TGTGCCAGCAGCTTAGCAGGGAGGAATCAGCCCCAGCATTTT
-	TRBV7-2	TRBJ2-7	-	CASSTTRYEQYF	TGTGCCAGCAGCACGACTCGCTACGAGCAGTACTTC
-	TRBV6-5	TRBJ1-1	-	CASSRQVNTEAFF	TGTGCCAGCAGTCGACAGGTGAACACTGAAGCTTTCTTT
-	TRBV3-1/TRBV3-2	TRBJ1-1	TRBD1	CASSPPGTGGTEAFF	TGTGCCAGCAGCCCCCCCGGGACAGGGGGGACTGAAGCTTTCTTT
-	TRBV4-2	TRBJ2-1	TRBD2	CASSQDSQRERLNEQFF	TGTGCCAGCAGCCAAGATAGCCAGCGGGAGCGCTTAAATGAGCAGTTCTTC
few	TRBV2	TRBJ1-5	TRBD1	CASREDRATNQPQHF	TGTGCCAGCAGAGAGGACAGGGCCACCAATCAGCCCCAGCATTTT
-	TRBV18	TRBJ2-5	TRBD1	CASSRMDRGRQETQYF	TGTGCCAGCTCACGAATGGACAGGGGGCGGCAAGAGACCCAGTACTTC
-	TRBV27	TRBJ2-3	TRBD1	CASSLGQGEGDTQYF	TGTGCCAGCAGTTTGGGACAGGGGGAGGGAGATACGCAGTATTTT
-	TRBV19	TRBJ1-5	-	CASRAETSNQPQHF	TGTGCCAGTAGGGCGGAGACTAGCAATCAGCCCCAGCATTTT
-	TRBV24-1	TRBJ2-7	-	CATSEGGGRGEQYF	TGTGCCACCAGTGAAGGCGGGGGCAGGGGCGAGCAGTACTTC
few	TRBV5-1	TRBJ1-3	-	CASSLDGRIGNTIYF	TGCGCCAGCAGCTTGGATGGGAGGATCGGAAACACCATATATTTT
-	TRBV5-1	TRBJ2-5	-	CASGMTGTPTEETQYF	TGCGCCAGCGGAATGACCGGGACTCCGACGGAAGAGACCCAGTACTTC
few	TRBV9	TRBJ2-7	TRBD2	CASSFSPSGRLGGEQYF	TGTGCCAGCAGCTTTAGTCCTAGCGGGAGGCTCGGCGGCGAGCAGTACTTC
many	TRBV27	TRBJ2-3	TRBD2	CASSLSNRGRASRDTQYF	TGTGCCAGCAGTTTATCGAATCGCGGGAGGGCCTCGAGAGATACGCAGTATTTT
-	TRBV3-1/TRBV3-2	TRBJ2-3	-	CASSRGAVTQYF	TGTGCCAGCAGCCGTGGAGCAGTTACGCAGTATTTT
few	TRBV4-2	TRBJ2-7	TRBD2	CASSQDGDGGWDEQYF	TGTGCCAGCAGCCAAGATGGAGACGGGGGGTGGGACGAGCAGTACTTC
few	TRBV28	TRBJ2-7	TRBD1	CASSPAIGTASREQYF	TGTGCCAGCAGTCCCGCCATTGGGACAGCCTCTAGAGAGCAGTACTTC
-	TRBV20-1	TRBJ2-1	-	CSASSINYNEQFF	TGCAGTGCTAGTTCTATCAACTACAATGAGCAGTTCTTC
once	TRBV3-1/TRBV3-2	TRBJ1-2	TRBD1	CASSRDRLNYGYTF	TGTGCCAGCAGCCGGGACAGGTTGAACTATGGCTACACCTTC
-	TRBV9	TRBJ1-4	TRBD1	CASSVERGQGDEKLFF	TGTGCCAGCAGCGTAGAGCGAGGACAGGGAGATGAAAAACTGTTTTTT
-	TRBV4-3	TRBJ2-1	-	CASSQVQGNEQFF	TGCGCCAGCAGCCAAGTCCAGGGCAATGAGCAGTTCTTC
-	TRBV7-7	TRBJ2-5	TRBD2	CASSQGASGSETQYF	TGTGCCAGCAGTCAAGGGGCTAGCGGGAGCGAGACCCAGTACTTC
-	TRBV11-3	TRBJ2-2	-	CASSPRPGWDTGELFF	TGTGCCAGCAGCCCACGCCCAGGGTGGGACACCGGGGAGCTGTTTTTT
-	TRBV27	TRBJ1-2	TRBD1	CASSEQGRYGYTF	TGTGCCAGCAGTGAACAGGGGAGGTATGGCTACACCTTC
-	TRBV6-4	TRBJ2-1	-	CASSRGWGNEQFF	TGTGCCAGCAGCCGGGGTTGGGGTAATGAGCAGTTCTTC
-	TRBV18	TRBJ2-5	TRBD1	CASSPGQGKETQYF	TGTGCCAGCTCACCAGGACAGGGTAAAGAGACCCAGTACTTC
-	TRBV7-2	TRBJ2-1	-	CASSPDRRSEQFF	TGTGCCAGCAGCCCAGACAGGAGGTCTGAGCAGTTCTTC
-	TRBV19	TRBJ2-3	-	CASSKISSTNTDTQYF	TGTGCCAGTAGTAAAATTAGTTCAACGAACACAGATACGCAGTATTTT
-	TRBV5-4	TRBJ2-7	-	CASSGGARGRYEQYF	TGTGCCAGCAGCGGCGGCGCTAGGGGAAGATACGAGCAGTACTTC
-	TRBV19	TRBJ2-4	-	CASSPRQFVLAKNIQYF	TGTGCCAGTAGTCCCCGACAGTTCGTTTTAGCCAAAAACATTCAGTACTTC
-	TRBV3-1/TRBV3-2	TRBJ1-4	-	CASSQVGARGEKLFF	TGTGCCAGCAGCCAAGTGGGGGCCAGGGGTGAAAAACTGTTTTTT
-	TRBV6-5	TRBJ2-1	TRBD2	CASEWGLAENEQFF	TGTGCCAGCGAATGGGGACTAGCGGAAAATGAGCAGTTCTTC
-	TRBV7-2	TRBJ2-7	-	CASSLVAVSPSLGEQYF	TGTGCCAGCAGCTTAGTAGCTGTCTCCCCGAGCCTTGGCGAGCAGTACTTC
-	TRBV7-9	TRBJ2-7	TRBD2	CASSSPTSPYEQYF	TGTGCCAGCAGCAGCCCGACTAGCCCCTACGAGCAGTACTTC
-	TRBV7-6	TRBJ2-5	TRBD1	CASKDRATETQYF	TGTGCCAGCAAGGACAGGGCCACGGAGACCCAGTACTTC
few	TRBV4-1	TRBJ2-1	TRBD2	CASSQRTLAGLYNEQFF	TGCGCCAGCAGCCAGAGAACGTTAGCGGGTTTATACAATGAGCAGTTCTTC
-	TRBV5-1	TRBJ2-7	-	CASSAGQPSYEQYF	TGCGCCAGCAGCGCGGGACAGCCGTCCTACGAGCAGTACTTC
-	TRBV13	TRBJ1-4	TRBD1	CASSLGGTGDISTNEKLFF	TGTGCCAGCAGCTTAGGGGGGACAGGGGACATATCAACTAATGAAAAACTGTTTTTT
-	TRBV19	TRBJ1-1	-	CASSLGAVTEAFF	TGTGCCAGTAGTCTGGGAGCGGTTACTGAAGCTTTCTTT
-	TRBV12-3/TRBV12-4	TRBJ1-2	-	CASSLGAKAGYTF	TGTGCCAGCAGTTTAGGGGCTAAGGCTGGCTACACCTTC
-	TRBV2	TRBJ1-2	TRBD1	CATAAGTEVYGYTF	TGTGCCACGGCGGCCGGGACAGAGGTCTATGGCTACACCTTC
once	TRBV10-1	TRBJ2-3	TRBD2	CASSGAGGPDTQYF	TGCGCCAGCAGTGGGGCGGGAGGCCCAGATACGCAGTATTTT
-	TRBV10-1	TRBJ2-7	-	CASSEVRAVDEQYF	TGCGCCAGCAGTGAGGTCAGGGCGGTCGACGAGCAGTACTTC
-	TRBV7-8	TRBJ2-1	-	CASSHLRVNEQFF	TGTGCCAGCAGCCATCTGAGGGTCAATGAGCAGTTCTTC
-	TRBV10-3	TRBJ1-5	TRBD1	CAISSGTENQPQHF	TGTGCCATCAGTTCCGGGACAGAAAATCAGCCCCAGCATTTT
once	TRBV4-3	TRBJ2-7	-	CASSQEASTYYEQYF	TGCGCCAGCAGCCAAGAGGCTAGCACATACTACGAGCAGTACTTC
-	TRBV2	TRBJ2-2	-	CASSEWQNTGELFF	TGTGCCAGCAGTGAGTGGCAGAACACCGGGGAGCTGTTTTTT
-	TRBV27	TRBJ2-3	TRBD1	CASRRQGTDTQYF	TGTGCCAGCAGACGACAGGGTACAGATACGCAGTATTTT
-	TRBV5-1	TRBJ1-3	-	CASSPPDSGNTIYF	TGCGCCAGCAGCCCCCCAGACTCTGGAAACACCATATATTTT